This T cell receptor (beta chain) was captured by sequencing in a study of blood T cells in healthy people across ages. Deletions cut 3 bases from V and 0 bases from J, with 8 bases between. The CDR3 covers 13 residues. Germline V gene data show CDR1 as DFQATT and CDR2 as SNEGSKA (reference sequence). Through a sample-barcoded 5' primer and a J-beta primer mix, a second PCR was run for 7 to 11 cycles. TCRdb ran MiXCR on the 5' RACE reads and lists one entry per CDR3 protein. The sample contains approximately 900,000 distinct CDR3 sequences, roughly 48% of which appear only once. The chain recombines TRBV20-1 with TRBJ1-1; D remains ambiguous. The origin of this receptor is a man aged 25-40 years in good health. The sequenced sample was blood. The CDR3 loop is CSASGLMNTEAFF. The CDR3 nucleotides read TGCAGTGCTAGTGGACTCATGAACACTGAAGCTTTCTTT.